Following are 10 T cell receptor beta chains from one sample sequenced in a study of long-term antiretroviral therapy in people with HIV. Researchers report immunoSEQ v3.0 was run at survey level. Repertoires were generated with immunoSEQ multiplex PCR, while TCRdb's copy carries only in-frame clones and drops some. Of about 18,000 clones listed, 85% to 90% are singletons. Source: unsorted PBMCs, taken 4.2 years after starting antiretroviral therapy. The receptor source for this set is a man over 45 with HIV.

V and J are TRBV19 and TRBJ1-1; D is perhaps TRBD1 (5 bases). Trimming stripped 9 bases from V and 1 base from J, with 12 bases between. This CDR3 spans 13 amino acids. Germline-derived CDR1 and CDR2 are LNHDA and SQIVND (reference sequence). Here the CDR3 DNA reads TGTGCCAGCGCAACTACAGGGAACACTGAAGCTTTCTTT. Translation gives CASATTGNTEAFF.

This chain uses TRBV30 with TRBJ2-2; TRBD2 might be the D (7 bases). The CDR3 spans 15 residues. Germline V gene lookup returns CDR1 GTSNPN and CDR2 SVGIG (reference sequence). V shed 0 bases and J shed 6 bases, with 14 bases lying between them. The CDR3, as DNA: TGTGCCTGGAGTGTGACTAGGGGGGGTTCCGGGGAGCTGTTTTTT. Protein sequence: CAWSVTRGGSGELFF.

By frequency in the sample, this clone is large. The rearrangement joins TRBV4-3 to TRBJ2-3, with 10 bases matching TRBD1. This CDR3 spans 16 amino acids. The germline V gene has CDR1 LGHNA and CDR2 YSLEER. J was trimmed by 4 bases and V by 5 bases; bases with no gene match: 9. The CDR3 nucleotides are TGCGCCAGCAGCGACGATAGGACAGGGGGATCAGATACGCAGTATTTT. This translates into CASSDDRTGGSDTQYF.

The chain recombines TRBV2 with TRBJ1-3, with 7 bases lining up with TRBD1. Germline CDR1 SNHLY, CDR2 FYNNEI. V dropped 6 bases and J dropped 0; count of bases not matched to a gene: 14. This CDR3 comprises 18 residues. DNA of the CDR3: TGTGCCAGCAGCACCTTAGGGGGACAGCTTTCCTCTGGAAACACCATATATTTT. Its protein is CASSTLGGQLSSGNTIYF.

CDR3 bases: TGTGCCTGGAGTTTCTCCCCGGGACTTAGGAATTCACCCCTCCACTTT. Translated: CAWSFSPGLRNSPLHF. The genes are TRBV30 and TRBJ1-6; a weak D match, TRBD1 (5 bases). CDR1 and CDR2 (germline): GTSNPN, SVGIG (reference sequence). V was clipped by 2 bases and J by 7 bases, with 18 bases between them. The CDR3 sequence is 16 residues long.

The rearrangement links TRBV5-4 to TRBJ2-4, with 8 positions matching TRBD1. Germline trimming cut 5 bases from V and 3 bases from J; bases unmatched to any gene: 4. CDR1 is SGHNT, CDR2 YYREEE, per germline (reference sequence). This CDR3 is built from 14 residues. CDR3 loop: CASRPGTGKNIQYF. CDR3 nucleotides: TGTGCCAGCAGACCCGGGACAGGCAAAAACATTCAGTACTTC.

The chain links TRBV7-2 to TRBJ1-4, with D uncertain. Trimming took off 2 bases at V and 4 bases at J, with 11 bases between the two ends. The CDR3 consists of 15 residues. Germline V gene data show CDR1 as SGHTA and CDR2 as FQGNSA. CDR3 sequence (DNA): TGTGCCAGCAGCTTATTGGGCCAGTTTAATGAAAAACTGTTTTTT. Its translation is CASSLLGQFNEKLFF.

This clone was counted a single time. The CDR3 nucleotides are TGTGCCAGCAGCTTGGGGGGGAATGAAAAACTGTTTTTT. Amino acid sequence: CASSLGGNEKLFF. The chain is built from TRBV5-4 and TRBJ1-4, with D possibly matching TRBD1 (5 bases). The CDR3 has 13 residues. V lost 0 bases and J lost 5, with 5 bases in between. CDR1 is SGHNT and CDR2 is YYREEE in the germline V gene (reference sequence).

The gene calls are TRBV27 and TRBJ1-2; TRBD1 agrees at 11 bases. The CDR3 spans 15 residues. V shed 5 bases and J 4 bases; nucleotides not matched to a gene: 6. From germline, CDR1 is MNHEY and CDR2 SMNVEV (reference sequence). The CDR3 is CASSVGQGVGYGYTF. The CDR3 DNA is TGTGCCAGCAGTGTGGGACAGGGGGTAGGCTATGGCTACACCTTC.

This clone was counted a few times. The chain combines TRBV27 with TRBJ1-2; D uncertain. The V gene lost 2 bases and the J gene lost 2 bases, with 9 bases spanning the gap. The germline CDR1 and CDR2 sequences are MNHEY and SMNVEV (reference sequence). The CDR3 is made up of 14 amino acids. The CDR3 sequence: CASSLIDSNYGYTF. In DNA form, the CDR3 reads TGTGCCAGCAGTTTAATCGACTCAAACTATGGCTACACCTTC.